This TCR beta chain was sequenced for a study of CD8+ T cells in alopecia areata. Whole-study findings and limits: Normal skin's resident alphabeta T cells are also sequenced in scalp samples. Patients shared TCRs less clearly than mice did, possibly for HLA-related reasons.

Concerning this clone itself: What it binds is unknown.

Researchers took lesional scalp punch biopsies and peripheral blood from people who were alopecia areata patients. The junction had 4 bases not matched to a gene; V was cut back by 1 base and J by 8 bases. This CDR3 has 13 amino acids. Looked up from germline, CDR1 is MGHRA and CDR2 is YSYEKL. The authors extracted RNA and reverse transcribed it into cDNA as the sequencing template. Repertoires were generated with immunoSEQ multiplex PCR, while TCRdb's copy carries only in-frame clones and drops some. The data show roughly 35,000 clones, 45% to 60% seen once. The sequence derives from a human donor with alopecia areata. The chain links TRBV4-1 to TRBJ2-5; 7 bases agree with TRBD1. Sequencing input: NKG2D-high CD8+ T cells sorted from blood. CDR3 DNA sequence: TGCGCCAGCAGCCAAGGGACAGGTAGAACCCAGTACTTC. It yields the protein CASSQGTGRTQYF.